These 7 T cell receptor beta chains originate from one sample sequenced in a study of vaccination effects on CD4 cells after COVID-19. The antigens of these receptors remain unknown. Antigen-specific CD4+ T cells were expanded with viral peptide pools in the ViraFEST assay before sequencing. Isolation of CD4+ T cells took place after about ten days of culture. The individual was infected with SARS-CoV-2 between March and December 2020, as confirmed by PCR. Repertoires were generated with immunoSEQ multiplex PCR, while TCRdb's copy carries only in-frame clones and drops some. The sample shows 35,000 to 45,000 clones, around 73% of them seen only once. Specimen: CD4+ T cells from PBMCs cultured with a peptide pool, collected before COVID-19 vaccination. The receptors come from a human donor who had a prior SARS-CoV-2 infection.

The V gene is TRBV27, the J gene TRBJ2-7, with D perhaps TRBD1 (6 bases). V gave up 1 base and J gave up 5 bases, with 12 bases separating them. From germline, CDR1 is MNHEY and CDR2 SMNVEV (reference sequence). The CDR3 length is 14 residues. The CDR3 nucleotides read TGTGCCAGCAGTTTATGGCAGGGGAAGGACGAGCAGTACTTC. This codes for CASSLWQGKDEQYF.

This clone has a handful of counts. The gene calls are TRBV4-2 and TRBJ1-2; TRBD1 aligns across 9 bases. Germline lookup yields CDR1 LGHNA and CDR2 YNFKEQ. This CDR3 has 14 amino acids. Germline trimming cut 4 bases from V and 8 bases from J; bases unmatched to any gene: 8. For the CDR3, the DNA is TGTGCCAGCAGCCTTGGGGACAGGGTCGGAGGCTACACCTTC. It yields the protein CASSLGDRVGGYTF.

The chain has TRBV12-3 or TRBV12-4 and TRBJ2-3; D uncertain. The CDR3 consists of 12 residues. The ends were cut back, 3 bases at V and 4 bases at J, with 5 bases in the middle. CDR3 DNA: TGTGCCAGCAGTTTTAGCTCAGATACGCAGTATTTT. Translated: CASSFSSDTQYF.

V is TRBV7-9 and J is TRBJ2-1; no reliable D call. With 1 base removed from V and 0 bases from J, the gap between germline ends came to 4 bases. The CDR3 length is 14 residues. The V gene's germline CDR1 is SEHNR and CDR2 FQNEAQ (reference sequence). Here the CDR3 reads CASSLVSSYNEQFF. CDR3 in DNA: TGTGCCAGCAGCTTAGTTAGCTCCTACAATGAGCAGTTCTTC.

This chain uses TRBV5-1 with TRBJ1-1; D uncertain. From germline, CDR1 is SGHRS and CDR2 YFSETQ. This CDR3 region has 13 residues. The V end was cut by 2 bases, the J end by 1 base, with 6 bases between. The CDR3 DNA is TGCGCCAGCAGCTTCGACGGGAACACTGAAGCTTTCTTT. Protein sequence: CASSFDGNTEAFF.

The chain joins TRBV20-1 to TRBJ2-7; perhaps TRBD2 as D (7 bases). The CDR3 is 12 amino acids. CDR1 and CDR2 (germline): DFQATT, SNEGSKA (reference sequence). V was trimmed by 3 bases and J by 5 bases, leaving 11 bases between them. The CDR3 loop reads CSASGGGDEQYF. CDR3 in DNA: TGCAGTGCTAGTGGGGGGGGCGACGAGCAGTACTTC.

The V gene is TRBV19, the J gene TRBJ1-5; a weak D match, TRBD1 (6 bases). The CDR3 is made up of 15 amino acids. Germline V gene data show CDR1 as LNHDA and CDR2 as SQIVND (reference sequence). V was cut by 5 bases and J by 5 bases, with 16 bases left in between. The CDR3 coding sequence is TGTGCCAGTAGTGCTCAGACAGGTGCTGATCAGCCCCAGCATTTT. Translated: CASSAQTGADQPQHF.